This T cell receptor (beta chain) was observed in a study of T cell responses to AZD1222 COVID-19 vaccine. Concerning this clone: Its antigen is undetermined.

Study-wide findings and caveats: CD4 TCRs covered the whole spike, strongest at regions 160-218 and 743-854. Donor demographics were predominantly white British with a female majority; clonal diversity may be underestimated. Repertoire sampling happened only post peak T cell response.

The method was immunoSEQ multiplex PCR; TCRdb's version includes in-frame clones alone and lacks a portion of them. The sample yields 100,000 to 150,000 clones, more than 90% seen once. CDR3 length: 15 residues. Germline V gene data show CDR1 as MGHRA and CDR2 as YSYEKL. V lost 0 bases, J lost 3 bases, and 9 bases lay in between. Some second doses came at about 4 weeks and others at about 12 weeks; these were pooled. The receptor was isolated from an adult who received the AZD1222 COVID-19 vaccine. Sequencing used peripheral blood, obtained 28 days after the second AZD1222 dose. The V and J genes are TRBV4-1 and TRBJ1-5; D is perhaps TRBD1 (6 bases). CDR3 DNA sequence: TGCGCCAGCAGCCAAGAGAGGGACATCAATCAGCCCCAGCATTTT. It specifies CASSQERDINQPQHF.